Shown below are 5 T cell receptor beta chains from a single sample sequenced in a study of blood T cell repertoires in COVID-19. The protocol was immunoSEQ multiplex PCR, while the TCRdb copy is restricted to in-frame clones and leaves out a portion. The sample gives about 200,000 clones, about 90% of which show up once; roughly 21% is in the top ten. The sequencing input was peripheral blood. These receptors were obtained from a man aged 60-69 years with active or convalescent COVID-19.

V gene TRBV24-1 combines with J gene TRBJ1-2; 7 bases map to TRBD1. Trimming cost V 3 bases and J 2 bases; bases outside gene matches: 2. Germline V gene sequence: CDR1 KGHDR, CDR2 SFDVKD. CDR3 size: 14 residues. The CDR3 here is CATSDPTGNYGYTF. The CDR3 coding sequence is TGTGCCACCAGTGATCCGACAGGGAACTATGGCTACACCTTC.

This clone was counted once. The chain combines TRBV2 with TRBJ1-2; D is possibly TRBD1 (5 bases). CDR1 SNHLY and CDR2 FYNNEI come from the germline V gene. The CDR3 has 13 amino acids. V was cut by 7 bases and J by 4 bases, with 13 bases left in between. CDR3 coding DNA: TGTGCCAGCAAGGGGTCACTCGGCTATGGCTACACCTTC. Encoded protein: CASKGSLGYGYTF.

CDR3 protein: CASSGSDRGRGEQFF. The CDR3 coding sequence is TGTGCCAGCAGCGGATCGGACAGGGGAAGGGGTGAGCAGTTCTTC. The chain recombines TRBV9 with TRBJ2-1; TRBD1 aligns across 9 bases. Germline CDR1 and CDR2: SGDLS and YYNGEE. Germline trimming cut 3 bases from V and 9 bases from J; bases unmatched to any gene: 10. The CDR3 is 15 residues long. Full variable domain (outside the CDR3, taken from reference TRBV9 and TRBJ2-1): DSGVTQTPKHLITATGQRVTLRCSPRSGDLSVYWYQQSLDQGLQFLIQYYNGEERAKGNILERFSAQQFPDLHSELNLSSLELGDSALYFCASSGSDRGRGEQFFGPGTRLTVL.

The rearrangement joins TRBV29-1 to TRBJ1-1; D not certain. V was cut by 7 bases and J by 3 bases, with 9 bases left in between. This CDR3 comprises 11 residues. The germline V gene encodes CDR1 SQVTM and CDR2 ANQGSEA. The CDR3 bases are TGCAGCGGCGGTCGCGACACTGAAGCTTTCTTT. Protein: CSGGRDTEAFF.

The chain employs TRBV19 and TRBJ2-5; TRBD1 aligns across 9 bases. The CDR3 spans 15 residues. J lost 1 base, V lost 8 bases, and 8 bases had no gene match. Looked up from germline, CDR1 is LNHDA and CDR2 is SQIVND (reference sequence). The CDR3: CASAPGQGLQETQYF. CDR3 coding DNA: TGTGCCAGTGCACCGGGACAGGGTCTCCAAGAGACCCAGTACTTC.